These T cell receptor beta chains were read from a single sample in a study of beta chain features in type 1 diabetes. Using immunoSEQ multiplex PCR, the repertoire was profiled, and TCRdb retains in-frame clones only, with some absent. The sample lists around 280,000 clones; roughly 8% were seen once. Sequenced material: central memory CD4+ T cells from blood. These receptors came from a young woman in good health. The CDR3 runs from the conserved cysteine through the conserved F or W. The order of the fields is D gene, V gene, J gene, clone size, CDR3 DNA, CDR3 protein. A D gene is named only where the DNA matches it firmly. Only some rows state a clone size, as once, few, many or a class for expanded clones.

TRBD2,TRBV7-6,TRBJ2-1,many,TGTGCCAGCAGCCGCACTACTAGCGGCAATGAGCAGTTCTTC,CASSRTTSGNEQFF
TRBD1,TRBV4-2,TRBJ2-7,NA,TGTGCCAGCAGCCGGGGACAGAGCGACGAGCAGTACTTC,CASSRGQSDEQYF
NA,TRBV30,TRBJ2-2,few,TGTGCCTGGAAGAGGTCCAGGGTTGGTTCTGCCGGGGAGCTGTTTTTT,CAWKRSRVGSAGELFF
NA,TRBV2,TRBJ2-5,NA,TGTGCCAGCAGTTCGGGGGTGGGAGAAGAGACCCAGTACTTC,CASSSGVGEETQYF
NA,TRBV6-5,TRBJ2-3,few,TGTGCCATCAGTGGCCGAGATACGCAGTATTTT,CAISGRDTQYF
TRBD2,TRBV7-9,TRBJ2-5,few,TGTGCCAGCAGCTCCGCTTCGGGCGGGGGCCAAGAGACCCAGTACTTC,CASSSASGGGQETQYF
NA,TRBV21-1,TRBJ2-6,NA,TGTGCCAGCAGCGAAGCGAAACGCCGGGGGACTGGGGCCAACGTCCTGACTTTC,CASSEAKRRGTGANVLTF
NA,TRBV21-1,TRBJ2-3,NA,TGTGCCAGCAGCAAAGGGCGCCCACGGGAGTATTTT,CASSKGRPREYF
NA,TRBV20-1,TRBJ2-2,NA,TGCAGTGTTGTGGAGCTGTTTTTT,CSVVELFF
NA,TRBV5-6,TRBJ2-7,NA,TGTGCCAGCAGCTGGTCCTACGAGCAGTACTTC,CASSWSYEQYF
TRBD2,TRBV29-1,TRBJ2-1,NA,TGCAGCGCCGCCGTAGTAGCGGGAGTATTGGGGGGCAATGAGCAGTTCTTC,CSAAVVAGVLGGNEQFF
NA,TRBV6-1,TRBJ2-5,NA,TGTGCCAGCAGTCAGGGTGTTGAAGAGACCCAGTACTTC,CASSQGVEETQYF
NA,TRBV7-9,TRBJ1-2,many,TGTGCCAGCGGGGGGACAAGCTATGGCTACACCTTC,CASGGTSYGYTF
TRBD1,TRBV25-1,TRBJ1-2,NA,TGTGCCAGCAGTGCCCTGCAGGGGGCAGGTGGCTACACCTTC,CASSALQGAGGYTF
NA,TRBV7-2,TRBJ1-3,few,TGTGCCAGCAGCTTTCGAGGGGATGGAAACACCATATATTTT,CASSFRGDGNTIYF
NA,TRBV5-4,TRBJ1-2,NA,TGTGCCAGCAGCTTGGCGGTGGGGATGACGGGCTACACCTTC,CASSLAVGMTGYTF
NA,TRBV7-8,TRBJ2-1,many,TGTGCCAGCAGCCGTGACAGGTTAGGGGATGAGCAGTTCTTC,CASSRDRLGDEQFF
TRBD2,TRBV5-4,TRBJ2-1,NA,TGTGCCAGCAGCCCTTCCGGGACTAGCGGGAGGTATGAGCAGTTCTTC,CASSPSGTSGRYEQFF
TRBD1,TRBV30,TRBJ1-3,NA,TGTGCCTGGAGTGAGACAGGGTCGTCTGGAAACACCATATATTTT,CAWSETGSSGNTIYF
NA,TRBV5-6,TRBJ1-3,NA,TGTGCCAGCAGCTTGGGAGTAAACACCATATATTTT,CASSLGVNTIYF
NA,TRBV29-1,TRBJ2-1,few,TGCAGCGGTACGCCCGCAAACAATGAGCAGTTCTTC,CSGTPANNEQFF
NA,TRBV5-1,TRBJ2-1,many,TGCGCCAGCAGCTCCTTGGCAGGGAAGAATGAGCAGTTCTTC,CASSSLAGKNEQFF
NA,TRBV7-9,TRBJ1-5,many,TGTGCCAGCAGCTTTGACAGCTATGATCAGCCCCAGCATTTT,CASSFDSYDQPQHF
TRBD2,TRBV29-1,TRBJ2-3,few,TGCAGCGCCTTCGGGACTAGCGGTAGCACAGATACGCAGTATTTT,CSAFGTSGSTDTQYF
NA,TRBV6-5,TRBJ1-3,few,TGTGCCAGCAGATCACAGGCATACTCTGGAAACACCATATATTTT,CASRSQAYSGNTIYF
NA,TRBV27,TRBJ1-5,few,TGTGCCAGCAGTCCTACAGGGCTCCAGCCCCAGCATTTT,CASSPTGLQPQHF
NA,TRBV18,TRBJ2-3,NA,TGTGCCAGCTCTCCAAGGCGCACAGACACAGATACGCAGTATTTT,CASSPRRTDTDTQYF
NA,TRBV2,TRBJ1-2,NA,TGTGCCAGCAGTGAAAACCCGGGCCTCTATGGCTACACCTTC,CASSENPGLYGYTF
TRBD1,TRBV18,TRBJ2-7,few,TGTGCCAGCTCACCAATGGGACAGGGAGAAGTGCAGTACTTC,CASSPMGQGEVQYF
TRBD1,TRBV14,TRBJ2-3,few,TGTGCCAGCAGCCAAGCCCTTACAGGGGGCTCAGATACGCAGTATTTT,CASSQALTGGSDTQYF
NA,TRBV5-1,TRBJ2-6,many,TGCGCCAGCTTGGACGAAGACTCTGGGGCCAACGTCCTGACTTTC,CASLDEDSGANVLTF
NA,TRBV7-2,TRBJ2-3,few,TGTGCCAGCAGCTTAGCCATAAACACAGATACGCAGTATTTT,CASSLAINTDTQYF
TRBD2,TRBV14,TRBJ2-6,NA,TGTGCCAGCAGCCAAGTTCTAGCGGAAAACTCTGGGGCCAACGTCCTGACTTTC,CASSQVLAENSGANVLTF
NA,TRBV28,TRBJ1-2,few,TGTGCCAGCAGTTTATGGCAGGGCTCTGGCTACACCTTC,CASSLWQGSGYTF
TRBD1,TRBV5-6,TRBJ1-5,NA,TGTGCCAGCAGCGTCCGACAGGGAGCTTATAGCAATCAGCCCCAGCATTTT,CASSVRQGAYSNQPQHF
TRBD1,TRBV7-3,TRBJ2-1,NA,TGTGCCAGCAGCTCGGACAGGGAGAATGAGCAGTTCTTC,CASSSDRENEQFF
NA,TRBV14,TRBJ2-7,NA,TGTGCCAGCAGCCAAGATAGAGGGGGGCAGTACTTC,CASSQDRGGQYF
NA,TRBV6-1,TRBJ2-3,few,TGTGCCAGCGATGTAAGGGGCCGAGGGGATACGCAGTATTTT,CASDVRGRGDTQYF
NA,TRBV28,TRBJ1-6,NA,TGTGCCAGCACCTCCATCGGTGGGGCGGACGGGAATAATTCACCCCTCCACTTT,CASTSIGGADGNNSPLHF
TRBD1,TRBV5-4,TRBJ2-7,few,TGTGCCAGCAGCTTGAGGGGGCAATACGAGCAGTACTTC,CASSLRGQYEQYF
NA,TRBV18,TRBJ2-1,few,TGTGCCAGCTCACCGGATCGAACCAATGAGCAGTTCTTC,CASSPDRTNEQFF
NA,TRBV21-1,TRBJ1-3,few,TGTGCCAGCGTCGGGACCTCTGGAAACACCATATATTTT,CASVGTSGNTIYF
TRBD2,TRBV5-1,TRBJ2-1,NA,TGCGCCAGCAGCTTGGGACTAGCGGGAGTATTTGGGGGTTACAATGAGCAGTTCTTC,CASSLGLAGVFGGYNEQFF
NA,TRBV21-1,TRBJ2-7,NA,TGTGCCAGCAGCGGGGAATGGGAGCAGTACTTC,CASSGEWEQYF
NA,TRBV5-5,TRBJ1-4,NA,TGTGCCTCCCGGAAGGGTGAAAAACTGTTTTTT,CASRKGEKLFF
TRBD1,TRBV11-3,TRBJ2-1,few,TGTGCCAGCAGCCCTGGCCTGGACAGGGTAAAGGCGGGATACAATGAGCAGTTCTTC,CASSPGLDRVKAGYNEQFF
NA,TRBV11-2,TRBJ2-1,few,TGTGCCAGCAGCTTAGGACTAGTCAATGAGCAGTTCTTC,CASSLGLVNEQFF
NA,TRBV5-1,TRBJ2-3,few,TGCGCCAGCAGCTTGGGACCCACAGATACGCAGTATTTT,CASSLGPTDTQYF
NA,TRBV5-1,TRBJ2-1,NA,TGCGCCAGCAGCTTTTCAGTGGGGAATGAGCAGTTCTTC,CASSFSVGNEQFF
NA,TRBV7-2,TRBJ1-6,NA,TGTGCCAGCAGCTTACTTACAGGGCGGGAGTCACCCCTCCACTTT,CASSLLTGRESPLHF
NA,TRBV5-6,TRBJ1-2,few,TGTGCCAGCAGTCACCGCAACAGGGCAGCTAACTATGGCTACACCTTC,CASSHRNRAANYGYTF
NA,TRBV4-3,TRBJ1-3,NA,TGCGCCAGCAGCCAAGTCCGGGCCTCTGGAAACACCATATATTTT,CASSQVRASGNTIYF
NA,TRBV7-8,TRBJ2-5,NA,TGTGCCAGCAGCTTAAACACAGGAAGGGGGGAGACCCAGTACTTC,CASSLNTGRGETQYF
TRBD2,TRBV27,TRBJ2-1,few,TGTGCCAGCAATGTAGGGTGGAGCGGGAGGTCCAATGAGCAGTTCTTC,CASNVGWSGRSNEQFF
NA,TRBV9,TRBJ2-3,few,TGTGCCAGCAGCCGTAGCGTTAGCGGCGGGGATACGCAGTATTTT,CASSRSVSGGDTQYF